The present entry profiles one T cell receptor (beta chain) with its context. Its matching antigen is unknown. This sample also contains other DNA sequences that code for the same CDR3. The V gene lost 1 base and the J gene lost 5 bases, with 5 bases spanning the gap. The CDR3 has 12 residues. The V gene's germline CDR1 is SNHLY and CDR2 FYNNEI. This sample is drawn from a study of beta chain features in type 1 diabetes. Study as a whole: Over all samples combined, about 99,000,000 sorted cells were examined.

The study's findings and limits: Patients with Type 1 diabetes showed moderately but significantly shorter TCRB CDR3s in all four CD4+ subsets. Researchers reported that naive, central memory and Treg TCRB repertoires appeared more similar in patients than in healthy donors.

Of the isolated RNA, all was reverse transcribed, and so the sequenced material was expressed TCRB transcripts. The data were produced by immunoSEQ multiplex PCR, yet TCRdb's version contains in-frame clones alone and is incomplete. The sample includes 640,000 or so clones, 11% to 15% of them seen just once. Sequencing was performed on naive CD4+ T cells from blood. This TCR derives from a man aged 18-30 years with type 1 diabetes. The chain recombines TRBV2 with TRBJ1-2; no clear D. In nucleotides, the CDR3 is TGTGCCAGCAGTGAAGGGCTGTATGGCTACACCTTC. Residues: CASSEGLYGYTF. Together with reference TRBV2 and TRBJ1-2, the CDR3 gives the full variable domain: EPEVTQTPSHQVTQMGQEVILRCVPISNHLYFYWYRQILGQKVEFLVSFYNNEISEKSEIFDDQFSVERPDGSNFTLKIRSTKLEDSAMYFCASSEGLYGYTFGSGTRLTVV.